This TCR beta chain was identified in a study of control samples from healthy donors and cancer patients (dated by TCRdb to 2020 to 2022). This clone was seen a handful of times. Its antigen remains undetermined. Nothing much larger sits one base from this clone, and base qualities are not available. CDR1 SQVTM and CDR2 ANQGSEA were looked up in the germline V gene. Trimming removed 4 bases from V and 1 base from J, leaving 10 bases between the germline ends. The CDR3 spans 13 residues, from the cysteine through the phenylalanine. Only the CDR3 DNA is retained, 39 bases long and in frame from the first base. Receptor libraries were prepared by the immunoSEQ multiplex PCR assay. TCRdb re-hosts the immuneACCESS table, in-frame sequences only. Its copies lack some clones; in the studies checked, an unresolved V gene accounts for under half of them, and the cause for the rest is not known. In all, the sample holds about 160,000 clones, and approximately 93% of those were seen once. 4.5% to 6% of the sample is held by the ten biggest clonotypes.

The source of this sequence is a man aged 18 to 30 in good health. In this chain, TRBV29-1 is recombined with TRBJ1-2, with the identity of the D gene unclear. The sample comprised blood. The DNA sequence is TGCAGCGTTGTCCAAAACTTTAACTATGGCTACACCTTC. This gives the protein CSVVQNFNYGYTF.